What follows are 25 T cell receptor beta chains derived from one specimen sequenced in a study of cytomegalovirus exposure and HLA in healthy donors. The PCR had 60 Vbeta and 13 Jbeta primers. The repertoire was sequenced with immunoSEQ multiplex PCR; TCRdb's copy has only in-frame clones and lacks some. The table includes about 130,000 clones, 70% to 75% detected once. Sequencing was performed on PBMCs. These receptor sequences come from a male donor in good health and CMV-seronegative.

This clone has only one observation. The junction differs from germline at one of its ends, possibly a read error. The chain couples TRBV7-7 to TRBJ2-2; D is ambiguous. CDR1 is SSHAT and CDR2 is FNYEAQ in the germline V gene (reference sequence). The CDR3 sequence is 14 residues long. The CDR3 is CASSDLANTGELFF. CDR3 in DNA: TGTGCTAGCAGCGACTTGGCGAACACCGGGGAGCTGTTTTTT. Full variable domain (remainder filled in from reference TRBV7-7 and TRBJ2-2): GAGVSQSPRYKVTKRGQDVTLRCDPISSHATLYWYQQALGQGPEFLTYFNYEAQPDKSGLPSDRFSAERPEGSISTLTIQRTEQRDSAMYRCASSDLANTGELFFGEGSRLTVL.

The gene calls are TRBV7-9 and TRBJ2-3; possibly TRBD1 for D (5 bases). The CDR3 consists of 15 residues. V lost 3 bases and J 0 bases, leaving 10 bases between the germline ends. CDR1 SEHNR and CDR2 FQNEAQ come from the germline V gene (reference sequence). The chain's CDR3 is CASSLPGSSTDTQYF. Here the CDR3 DNA reads TGTGCCAGCAGCTTGCCAGGGTCGAGCACAGATACGCAGTATTTT.

The chain's CDR3 is CAWIASGRAFEQFF. CDR3 sequence (DNA): TGTGCCTGGATTGCTAGCGGGAGGGCCTTTGAGCAGTTCTTC. V gene TRBV30 combines with J gene TRBJ2-1; 12 bases fit TRBD2. Losses at the gene ends were 4 bases for V and 9 bases for J; bases not matched to a gene: 7. CDR1 GTSNPN and CDR2 SVGIG come from the germline V gene (reference sequence). The CDR3 runs to 14 residues.

The chain recombines TRBV7-3 with TRBJ1-5, with 7 bases identical to TRBD1. In germline, CDR1 is SGHTA, CDR2 FQGTGA. The CDR3 is 13 amino acids. Trimming removed 4 bases from V and 5 bases from J; junction bases left unmatched: 2. The CDR3 protein is CASSSTGDQPQHF. CDR3 nucleotides: TGTGCCAGCAGCTCAACAGGGGATCAGCCCCAGCATTTT.

J is TRBJ2-3 and V is TRBV28; 11 nucleotides match TRBD2. Trimming at V came to 5 bases and at J to 2 bases, leaving 15 bases not matched to a gene. The CDR3 totals 19 residues. The germline V gene has CDR1 MDHEN and CDR2 SYDVKM. The CDR3 sequence is CASSPGYFGTSGYTDTQYF. The CDR3, as DNA: TGTGCCAGCAGTCCCGGATATTTCGGGACTAGCGGATACACAGATACGCAGTATTTT.

In its sample, this clone was seen once. For the CDR3, the DNA is TGTGCCAGCGGACTTTTCGACGAGCAGTACTTC. It codes for CASGLFDEQYF. The chain uses TRBV6-4 and TRBJ2-7; weak D call: TRBD2 (5 bases). Trimming pared 8 bases from V and 5 bases from J, leaving 10 bases between. CDR1 and CDR2 from the germline V gene are MRHNA and SNTAGT. The CDR3 contains 11 residues.

The J gene is TRBJ1-5, the V gene TRBV2; maybe TRBD1 (6 bases). V gave up 4 bases and J gave up 0 bases, with 16 bases separating them. This CDR3 has 17 amino acids. CDR1 and CDR2 (germline): SNHLY, FYNNEI. In DNA, the CDR3 is TGTGCCAGCAGTGGTATTCGACAGGCTTATAGCAATCAGCCCCAGCATTTT. Protein sequence: CASSGIRQAYSNQPQHF.

The chain is built from TRBV18 and TRBJ1-1; D is ambiguous. This CDR3 is built from 13 residues. Germline lookup yields CDR1 KGHSH and CDR2 LQKENI. V lost 2 bases to trimming and J lost 9 bases, with 13 bases between them. Written as DNA, the CDR3 is TGTGCCAGCTCACCAATAGTAGCGCACAAAGCTTTCTTT. This codes for CASSPIVAHKAFF.

V gene TRBV5-1 combines with J gene TRBJ2-7; D is possibly TRBD1 (6 bases). The V end was cut by 4 bases, the J end by 2 bases, with 10 bases between. CDR3 size: 13 residues. Germline-derived CDR1 and CDR2 are SGHRS and YFSETQ. For the CDR3, the DNA is TGCGCCAGCAGCCGGGACACCACCTACGAGCAGTACTTC. Amino acid sequence: CASSRDTTYEQYF.

This chain links TRBV15 with TRBJ2-7; D is ambiguous. V shed 3 bases and J shed 0 bases, with 15 bases lying between them. Germline V lookup: CDR1 LNHNV, CDR2 YYDKDF (reference sequence). This CDR3 comprises 16 residues. The DNA of the CDR3 is TGTGCCACCAGCAGGGCTCCTGACGCTAGCTCCTACGAGCAGTACTTC. It codes for CATSRAPDASSYEQYF.

Remarks on this clone: Its ends do not fully match the called genes, so a read error is possible. Other DNA sequences within the sample encode an identical CDR3. The gene calls are TRBV2 and TRBJ1-2, with TRBD1 as a possible D gene (5 bases). Germline V CDR1 and CDR2: SNHLY, FYNNEI. The CDR3 has 14 amino acids. CDR3 residues: CASSVTGVNYGYTF. The CDR3 region has the DNA TGTGCCAGTAGTGTAACAGGAGTTAACTATGGCTACACCTTC.

This clone was counted a few times. This chain links TRBV19 with TRBJ2-3, with a tentative D call TRBD1 (6 bases). The V and J ends lost 6 bases and 4 bases respectively, with 14 bases between them. Germline V gene data show CDR1 as LNHDA and CDR2 as SQIVND (reference sequence). This CDR3 has 14 amino acids. CDR3 DNA: TGTGCCAGTAGCCCCAGGGGCGTCCCAGATACGCAGTATTTT. Residues: CASSPRGVPDTQYF.

The chain joins TRBV11-2 to TRBJ1-1, with 7 positions matching TRBD1. Per the germline V gene, CDR1 is SGHAT and CDR2 is FQNNGV. J was trimmed by 0 bases and V by 6 bases; bases with no gene match: 10. CDR3 length equals 16 residues. This CDR3 is CASRNYRGPMNTEAFF. The CDR3 DNA is TGTGCCAGCAGGAATTACAGGGGCCCCATGAACACTGAAGCTTTCTTT.

This chain links TRBV19 with TRBJ1-4; D perhaps matches TRBD1 (5 bases). V was trimmed by 2 bases and J by 8 bases, leaving 12 bases between them. Looked up from germline, CDR1 is LNHDA and CDR2 is SQIVND (reference sequence). This CDR3 has 14 residues. The DNA for the CDR3 is TGTGCCAGTAGTATATATTCCCAGGGAGAAAAACTGTTTTTT. Residues: CASSIYSQGEKLFF.

This clone has just a few counts. This chain uses TRBV27 with TRBJ2-2; D is perhaps TRBD2 (5 bases). Germline loops: CDR1 MNHEY, CDR2 SMNVEV (reference sequence). The CDR3 is made up of 18 amino acids. Between the trimmed V and J ends, which lost 5 bases and 0 bases, there was a span of 19 bases. This CDR3 is CASSATSLGSANTGELFF. CDR3 sequence (DNA): TGTGCCAGCAGTGCTACGTCGCTAGGGAGCGCGAACACCGGGGAGCTGTTTTTT.

V gene TRBV18 combines with J gene TRBJ2-1, with 11 bases lining up with TRBD1. The germline V gene has CDR1 KGHSH and CDR2 LQKENI. CDR3 length: 17 residues. The V and J ends lost 2 bases and 9 bases, in that order; junction bases with no gene match: 12. The CDR3 DNA sequence: TGTGCCAGCTCACCAGATTTTGGGACAGGGGGAATAGGTGAGCAGTTCTTC. This gives the protein CASSPDFGTGGIGEQFF. Complete variable domain (other parts from reference TRBV18 and TRBJ2-1): NAGVMQNPRHLVRRRGQEARLRCSPMKGHSHVYWYRQLPEEGLKFMVYLQKENIIDESGMPKERFSAEFPKEGPSILRIQQVVRGDSAAYFCASSPDFGTGGIGEQFFGPGTRLTVL.

The chain joins TRBV6-1 to TRBJ1-4; 11 nucleotides match TRBD1. This CDR3 is built from 18 residues. The trim removed 1 base at V and 7 bases at J, leaving 11 bases unmatched. The germline V gene encodes CDR1 MNHNS and CDR2 SASEGT. CDR3 DNA sequence: TGTGCCAGCAGTGAAGGGACAGGGGGCGAGAGTTTTCGTGAAAAACTGTTTTTT. It translates to CASSEGTGGESFREKLFF.

The J gene is TRBJ1-5, the V gene TRBV6-1; TRBD1 is a possible D gene (6 bases). CDR1 is MNHNS, CDR2 SASEGT, per germline. V lost 4 bases and J lost 6, with 13 bases in between. The CDR3 is 14 residues long. DNA of the CDR3: TGTGCCAGCAGTGGTGGCGGGGGGCTTCAGCCCCAGCATTTT. This translates into CASSGGGGLQPQHF.

V gene TRBV18 combines with J gene TRBJ2-5, with TRBD1 matching over 9 bases. The germline gives CDR1 KGHSH, CDR2 LQKENI. J lost 5 bases, V lost 4 bases, and 2 bases had no gene match. The CDR3 spans 13 residues. CDR3 nucleotide sequence: TGTGCCAGCTCACGGACAGGGGACGAGACCCAGTACTTC. This sequence encodes CASSRTGDETQYF. Full variable domain (outside the CDR3, taken from reference TRBV18 and TRBJ2-5): NAGVMQNPRHLVRRRGQEARLRCSPMKGHSHVYWYRQLPEEGLKFMVYLQKENIIDESGMPKERFSAEFPKEGPSILRIQQVVRGDSAAYFCASSRTGDETQYFGPGTRLLVL.

The chain combines TRBV27 with TRBJ1-4, with a tentative D call TRBD1 (5 bases). Germline lookup yields CDR1 MNHEY and CDR2 SMNVEV (reference sequence). V lost 4 bases to trimming and J lost 0 bases, with 9 bases between them. The length of the CDR3 is 15 residues. CDR3 nucleotides: TGTGCCAGCAGTTCCTACAGGACAACTAATGAAAAACTGTTTTTT. Translation: CASSSYRTTNEKLFF.

V usage is TRBV5-5 and J usage is TRBJ2-2; 14 bases match TRBD2. Losses at the gene ends were 4 bases for V and 8 bases for J; bases not matched to a gene: 4. CDR1 is SGHKS, CDR2 YYEKEE, per germline (reference sequence). The CDR3 covers 15 residues. The CDR3 DNA reads as TGTGCCAGCAGCCCGGGACTAGCGGGAGTTGGGGAGCTGTTTTTT. This gives the protein CASSPGLAGVGELFF. Full variable domain (outside the CDR3, taken from reference TRBV5-5 and TRBJ2-2): DAGVTQSPTHLIKTRGQQVTLRCSPISGHKSVSWYQQVLGQGPQFIFQYYEKEERGRGNFPDRFSARQFPNYSSELNVNALLLGDSALYLCASSPGLAGVGELFFGEGSRLTVL.

The genes are TRBV27 and TRBJ2-2; 12 nucleotides match TRBD2. Germline CDR1 and CDR2: MNHEY and SMNVEV (reference sequence). With 3 bases clipped from V and 4 bases from J, the junction kept 3 bases outside the gene matches. This CDR3 comprises 16 residues. Here the CDR3 reads CASSFLAGGTTGELFF. Here the CDR3 DNA reads TGTGCCAGCAGTTTCCTAGCGGGAGGGACCACCGGGGAGCTGTTTTTT.

The chain uses TRBV30 and TRBJ2-7; D is perhaps TRBD2 (5 bases). CDR3 length: 12 residues. Trimming shortened V by 8 bases and J by 7 bases, and 18 bases separated the two germline ends. CDR1 is GTSNPN and CDR2 is SVGIG in the germline V gene (reference sequence). The CDR3 region is CARAHGREEQYF. In nucleotides, the CDR3 is TGTGCCCGGGCCCATGGACGGGAAGAGCAGTACTTC.

The rearrangement links TRBV5-6 to TRBJ1-1; D possibly corresponds to TRBD1 (6 bases). Trimming shortened V by 1 base and J by 2 bases, and 9 bases separated the two germline ends. The germline V gene encodes CDR1 SGHDT and CDR2 YYEEEE. This CDR3 contains 14 residues. The CDR3 nucleotides are TGTGCCAGCAGCTTGACAGGGACCAACACTGAAGCTTTCTTT. Protein: CASSLTGTNTEAFF.

The V call is TRBV5-1, the J call TRBJ2-5; 7 positions match TRBD2. The CDR3 extends over 17 amino acids. CDR1 and CDR2 (germline): SGHRS, YFSETQ. Germline trimming cut 0 bases from V and 0 bases from J; bases unmatched to any gene: 8. This CDR3 is CASSLAGRRGNQETQYF. For the CDR3, the DNA is TGCGCCAGCAGCTTGGCGGGGCGGCGGGGGAACCAAGAGACCCAGTACTTC.